This TCR beta chain was captured by sequencing in a study of T cell repertoires in cytomegalovirus infection. Study overall: Public TCR beta signatures were indicative of both CMV infection and a matching HLA type. Regarding the study as a whole: Ex vivo responses were dominated by HLA-C-restricted CMV-specific TCR beta clonotypes. The study identified carriers of CMV plus the relevant HLA from cumulative public TCR beta family frequency.

This clonotype was observed a few times. Its specificity is unknown. TCRdb re-derived calls from the reads in MiXCR, one entry per CDR3 protein. The sample gives about 250,000 distinct CDR3 sequences, approximately 13% of which show up once; 1.5% to 2% is in the top ten. Germline V CDR1 and CDR2: SQVTM, ANQGSEA. CDR3 size: 12 residues. V lost 5 bases to trimming and J lost 5 bases, with 9 bases between them. What was sequenced was PBMCs. The chain couples TRBV29-1 to TRBJ2-2; D is possibly TRBD1 (6 bases). The TCR comes from a human donor in good health (CMV status not recorded). Some clones in this sample may be carry-over from other donors' samples. The DNA for the CDR3 is TGCAGCGTTACAGGGTTAACCGGGGAGCTGTTTTTT. Its translation is CSVTGLTGELFF.